Listed here is a single T cell receptor (beta chain). Vbeta (60) and Jbeta (13) primers were used in the PCR. The data were produced by immunoSEQ multiplex PCR, yet TCRdb's version contains in-frame clones alone and is incomplete. The sample carries about 90,000 clones, less than 85% recorded once. These data originate in a study of cytomegalovirus exposure and HLA in healthy donors. The CDR3 has 12 amino acids. With 5 bases removed from V and 7 bases from J, the gap between germline ends came to 9 bases. Per the germline V gene, CDR1 is SGHVS and CDR2 is FNYEAQ. The chain carries TRBV7-6 and TRBJ2-1; no firm D call. The sequence came from a man between 18 and 29 years old in good health and CMV-seronegative. Material: PBMCs. In DNA form, the CDR3 reads TGTGCCAGCAGCCACCCCAGGAATGAGCAGTTCTTC. It specifies CASSHPRNEQFF.